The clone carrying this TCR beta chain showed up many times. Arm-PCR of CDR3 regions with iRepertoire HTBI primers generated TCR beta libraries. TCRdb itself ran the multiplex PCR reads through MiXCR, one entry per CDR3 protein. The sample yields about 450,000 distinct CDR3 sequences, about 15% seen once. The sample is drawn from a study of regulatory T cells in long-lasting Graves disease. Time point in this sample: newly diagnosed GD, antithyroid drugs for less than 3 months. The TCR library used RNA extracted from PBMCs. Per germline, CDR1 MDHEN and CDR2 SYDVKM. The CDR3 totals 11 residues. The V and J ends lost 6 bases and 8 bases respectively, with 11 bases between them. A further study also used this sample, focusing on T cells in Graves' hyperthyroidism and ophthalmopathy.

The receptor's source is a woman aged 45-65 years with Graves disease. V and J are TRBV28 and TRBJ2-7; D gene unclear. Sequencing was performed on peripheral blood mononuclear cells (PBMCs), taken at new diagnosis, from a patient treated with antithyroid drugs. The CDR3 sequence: CASSNLQKQYF. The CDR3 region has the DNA TGTGCCAGCAGCAACCTTCAGAAGCAGTACTTC. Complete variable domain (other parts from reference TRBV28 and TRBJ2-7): DVKVTQSSRYLVKRTGEKVFLECVQDMDHENMFWYRQDPGLGLRLIYFSYDVKMKEKGDIPEGYSVSREKKERFSLILESASTNQTSMYLCASSNLQKQYFGPGTRLTVT.